The next 21 T cell receptor beta chains were all read from a single sample in a study of cytomegalovirus exposure and HLA in healthy donors. The PCR contained 60 Vbeta and 13 Jbeta primers. The table came from immunoSEQ multiplex PCR; TCRdb's copy has only in-frame clones and leaves some out. The sample yields under 250,000 clones, 82% seen once. Sequenced material: PBMCs. The receptors here all came from a man aged 35-49 years in good health and CMV-seropositive.

This chain joins TRBV7-9 and TRBJ2-2, with a weak D call TRBD2 (5 bases). Looked up from germline, CDR1 is SEHNR and CDR2 is FQNEAQ (reference sequence). This CDR3 is 14 amino acids long. V was cut by 2 bases and J by 6 bases, with 10 bases left in between. CDR3 loop: CASSLLAGPGELFF. CDR3 coding DNA: TGTGCCAGCAGCTTACTTGCGGGTCCCGGGGAGCTGTTTTTT.

This clone has only a few counts. J is TRBJ1-5 and V is TRBV4-1; 10 positions match TRBD1. Trimming removed 3 bases from V and 5 bases from J; junction bases left unmatched: 4. This CDR3 has 15 residues. CDR1 MGHRA and CDR2 YSYEKL come from the germline V gene. The CDR3 nucleotides read TGCGCCAGCAGCCAGAGACAGGGGGCGGATCAGCCCCAGCATTTT. Its protein is CASSQRQGADQPQHF.

The genes are TRBV6-1 and TRBJ1-2, with D unclear. With 4 bases removed from V and 4 bases from J, the gap between germline ends came to 13 bases. The CDR3 spans 14 residues. Germline V gives CDR1 MNHNS, CDR2 SASEGT. The CDR3 loop is CASSAGGSGYGYTF. The CDR3, as DNA: TGTGCCAGCAGTGCAGGTGGCTCAGGCTATGGCTACACCTTC.

The rearrangement uses TRBV10-1 and TRBJ2-7, with 11 nucleotides matching TRBD2. The germline V gene encodes CDR1 WNHNN and CDR2 SYGVQD (reference sequence). The CDR3 sequence is 15 residues long. The junction had 5 bases not matched to a gene; V was cut back by 4 bases and J by 3 bases. CDR3 region: CASSAGTSGVYEQYF. CDR3 sequence (DNA): TGCGCCAGCAGTGCGGGGACTAGCGGAGTCTACGAGCAGTACTTC.

The rearrangement joins TRBV5-6 to TRBJ2-7; TRBD1 aligns across 11 bases. The CDR3 sequence is 15 residues long. J gave up 5 bases and V 0 bases, and 4 bases lay outside the gene matches. Germline V CDR1 and CDR2: SGHDT, YYEEEE. CDR3 in amino acids: CASSLGLGQGDEQYF. The CDR3 nucleotides are TGTGCCAGCAGCTTGGGGCTGGGACAGGGGGACGAGCAGTACTTC.

V and J are TRBV27 and TRBJ1-5; weak D call: TRBD1 (6 bases). Looked up from germline, CDR1 is MNHEY and CDR2 is SMNVEV (reference sequence). V was cut by 5 bases and J by 2 bases, with 10 bases left in between. The CDR3 length is 14 residues. CDR3 in DNA: TGTGCCAGCAGTCCCAGGGGTGGCAATCAGCCCCAGCATTTT. This translates into CASSPRGGNQPQHF.

The rearrangement joins TRBV18 to TRBJ2-3; 7 bases align to TRBD2. Per the germline V gene, CDR1 is KGHSH and CDR2 is LQKENI. The CDR3 sequence is 15 residues long. Trimming cost V 4 bases and J 2 bases; bases outside gene matches: 6. The CDR3 sequence is CASSLAGLNTDTQYF. In nucleotides, the CDR3 is TGTGCCAGCTCACTAGCGGGTCTTAACACAGATACGCAGTATTTT.

In this sample, this clone turned up a few times. This chain connects TRBV6-5 to TRBJ1-5, with D tentatively TRBD1 (6 bases). Germline CDR1 reads MNHEY; CDR2 reads SVGAGI. The CDR3 has 13 amino acids. Trimming pared 5 bases from V and 7 bases from J, leaving 12 bases between. The DNA of the CDR3 is TGTGCCAGCAGTCCCCGCGGACAGCAGCCCCAGCATTTT. Encoded protein: CASSPRGQQPQHF.

There are many counts of this clone. The rearrangement uses TRBV5-1 and TRBJ1-1; unclear D gene. Trimming stripped 0 bases from V and 0 bases from J, with 9 bases between. Germline V gene data show CDR1 as SGHRS and CDR2 as YFSETQ. The length of the CDR3 is 15 residues. The CDR3 bases are TGCGCCAGCAGCTTGGGTACATACATGAACACTGAAGCTTTCTTT. Translation: CASSLGTYMNTEAFF.

V usage is TRBV27 and J usage is TRBJ2-3; D is perhaps TRBD2 (6 bases). This CDR3 comprises 17 residues. CDR1 and CDR2 (germline): MNHEY, SMNVEV (reference sequence). With 4 bases removed from V and 6 bases from J, the gap between germline ends came to 23 bases. CDR3 DNA sequence: TGTGCCAGCAGTTCTCCTAGGGGACTTTTGCTGGAGGATACGCAGTATTTT. It is translated as CASSSPRGLLLEDTQYF.

For this clone: The same CDR3 arises from other DNA sequences in this sample as well. The chain is built from TRBV19 and TRBJ2-3, with 10 bases lining up with TRBD1. The V gene end was trimmed by 3 bases and the J gene end by 3 bases; junction bases not matched to a gene: 3. This CDR3 is 15 amino acids long. Germline V gene lookup returns CDR1 LNHDA and CDR2 SQIVND (reference sequence). The CDR3 is CASSIDRGLTDTQYF. CDR3 DNA sequence: TGTGCCAGTAGTATCGACAGGGGGCTTACAGATACGCAGTATTTT. Supplemented by reference TRBV19 and TRBJ2-3, the full variable domain reads DGGITQSPKYLFRKEGQNVTLSCEQNLNHDAMYWYRQDPGQGLRLIYYSQIVNDFQKGDIAEGYSVSREKKESFPLTVTSAQKNPTAFYLCASSIDRGLTDTQYFGPGTRLTVL.

V and J are TRBV6-5 and TRBJ1-1, with a weak D call TRBD1 (6 bases). Deletions cut 7 bases from V and 8 bases from J, with 14 bases between. CDR3 length equals 12 residues. Germline CDR1 reads MNHEY; CDR2 reads SVGAGI. This CDR3 is CASTNWGHEAFF. As DNA, the CDR3 is TGTGCCAGCACTAACTGGGGGCACGAAGCTTTCTTT.

The chain links TRBV18 to TRBJ1-1; no definite D call. V was cut by 2 bases and J by 0 bases, with 10 bases left in between. The CDR3 sequence is 15 residues long. Germline V gives CDR1 KGHSH, CDR2 LQKENI. The CDR3 region is CASSPVYTVNTEAFF. The DNA for the CDR3 is TGTGCCAGCTCACCAGTTTACACAGTGAACACTGAAGCTTTCTTT.

V gene TRBV15 combines with J gene TRBJ1-5; 8 nucleotides line up with TRBD1. The germline CDR1 and CDR2 sequences are LNHNV and YYDKDF (reference sequence). The ends lost 0 bases at V and 7 bases at J; junction bases unmatched: 5. The CDR3 consists of 15 residues. In nucleotides, the CDR3 is TGTGCCACCAGCAGAGAGGGCAGGGGGCACCAGCCCCAGCATTTT. Its translation: CATSREGRGHQPQHF.

This chain connects TRBV5-1 to TRBJ1-3; no reliable D call. Germline CDR1 is SGHRS and CDR2 is YFSETQ. Trimming cost V 0 bases and J 7 bases, with 11 bases left between them. The length of the CDR3 is 14 residues. The chain's CDR3 is CASSLGRLGNTIYF. Written as DNA, the CDR3 is TGCGCCAGCAGCTTGGGACGCCTCGGGAACACCATATATTTT.

The V gene is TRBV6-1, the J gene TRBJ1-2, with a weak D call TRBD1 (5 bases). Germline V CDR1 and CDR2: MNHNS, SASEGT. The V gene lost 6 bases and the J gene lost 3 bases, with 14 bases spanning the gap. This CDR3 has 14 residues. The CDR3 bases are TGTGCCAGCAGGCAGACAGCGGGTGACTATGGCTACACCTTC. Translation: CASRQTAGDYGYTF.

This chain uses TRBV9 with TRBJ2-2; TRBD2 matches at 10 bases. CDR3 length equals 16 residues. Germline V gene sequence: CDR1 SGDLS, CDR2 YYNGEE. V dropped 1 base and J dropped 1; count of bases not matched to a gene: 1. CDR3 coding DNA: TGTGCCAGCAGCGTATCTAGCGGGGGGAACACCGGGGAGCTGTTTTTT. Protein: CASSVSSGGNTGELFF. Full variable domain (rest looked up from reference TRBV9 and TRBJ2-2): DSGVTQTPKHLITATGQRVTLRCSPRSGDLSVYWYQQSLDQGLQFLIQYYNGEERAKGNILERFSAQQFPDLHSELNLSSLELGDSALYFCASSVSSGGNTGELFFGEGSRLTVL.

This clone was seen only a few times. For the CDR3, the DNA is TGTGCCAGCAGCGACCACTACGAGCAGTACGTC. Translation gives CASSDHYEQYV. The rearrangement joins TRBV5-6 to TRBJ2-7; D gene ambiguous. Germline V CDR1 and CDR2: SGHDT, YYEEEE. The V gene lost 4 bases and the J gene lost 3 bases, with 5 bases spanning the gap. The CDR3 is made up of 11 amino acids.

The chain carries TRBV12-5 and TRBJ1-5; D unclear. The CDR3 is 13 residues long. V lost 2 bases and J 5 bases, leaving 7 bases between the germline ends. Germline CDR1 is LGHNT and CDR2 is FRNRAP. This CDR3 reads CASGLQAHQPQHF. As DNA, the CDR3 is TGTGCTAGTGGTTTGCAGGCCCATCAGCCCCAGCATTTT. Full variable domain (missing parts from reference TRBV12-5 and TRBJ1-5): DARVTQTPRHKVTEMGQEVTMRCQPILGHNTVFWYRQTMMQGLELLAYFRNRAPLDDSGMPKDRFSAEMPDATLATLKIQPSEPRDSAVYFCASGLQAHQPQHFGDGTRLSIL.

The chain combines TRBV7-9 with TRBJ1-5, with D tentatively TRBD1 (6 bases). Per germline, CDR1 SEHNR and CDR2 FQNEAQ (reference sequence). The CDR3 contains 14 residues. V lost 5 bases and J 7 bases, leaving 15 bases between the germline ends. This chain's CDR3 is CASSHRDNIQPQHF. The DNA for the CDR3 is TGTGCCAGCAGCCACCGGGACAACATACAGCCCCAGCATTTT.

The genes are TRBV6-5 and TRBJ2-7; TRBD2 might be the D (6 bases). This CDR3 is 12 amino acids long. V lost 5 bases to trimming and J lost 4 bases, with 9 bases between them. CDR1 and CDR2 (germline): MNHEY, SVGAGI. CDR3 nucleotides: TGTGCCAGCAGTCTACGGGGGTACGAGCAGTACTTC. This sequence encodes CASSLRGYEQYF.